This T cell receptor (beta chain) was recorded in a study of CD8 T cells in ankylosing spondylitis. Findings and caveats of the study: Clones linked with disease were CD8+ and fairly uncommon in the peripheral blood.

The germline V gene has CDR1 SGHRS and CDR2 YFSETQ. The ends were cut back, 1 base at V and 7 bases at J, with 10 bases in the middle. This CDR3 is built from 13 residues. As the method for making TCR beta libraries, quantitative 5'-RACE with molecular barcodes was used. TCRdb reanalysed the 5' RACE reads using MiXCR and keeps one entry per CDR3 protein. The profile covers 200,000 to 250,000 distinct CDR3 sequences, with over 9.5% appearing a single time and about 20% taken by the ten largest. Ten or more counts support this clonotype. The antigen remains undetermined. The receptor comes from a male donor with ankylosing spondylitis or in good health (not recorded which). This chain connects TRBV5-1 to TRBJ2-3; TRBD2 might be the D (7 bases). Input material: blood, either unsorted or a sorted T cell fraction (not recorded which). CDR3 coding DNA: TGCGCCAGCAGCTTGCGGGGGGCACATACGCAGTATTTT. Amino acid sequence: CASSLRGAHTQYF.